This T cell receptor beta chain comes out of a study of blood T cell repertoires in COVID-19. This clone was picked up many times. This CDR3 comprises 12 residues. V lost 4 bases and J lost 1, with 4 bases in between. Germline V gene data show CDR1 as KGHSH and CDR2 as LQKENI. TCRdb's copy holds only in-frame clones and misses some; the assay was immunoSEQ multiplex PCR. The sample records hundreds of thousands of clones, around nine tenths being singletons. This receptor was taken from a woman aged 18-30 years who had been exposed to COVID-19. Source material: PBMCs or T cells enriched from blood (not recorded which). The gene calls are TRBV18 and TRBJ2-5, with D uncertain. The DNA of the CDR3 is TGTGCCAGCTCACGTATCCAAGAGACCCAGTACTTC. This sequence encodes CASSRIQETQYF.